The T cell receptor beta chain under discussion was sequenced for a study of CD8 T cells in ankylosing spondylitis. Notes on the study in general: Blood from ankylosing spondylitis patients appeared to carry a characteristic roughly eight-variant TCR beta motif.

This clonotype was detected only a few times. Its cognate antigen is unknown. Trimming removed 3 bases from V and 2 bases from J, with 11 bases in between. The CDR3 spans 15 residues. Germline values: CDR1 SGDLS, CDR2 YYNGEE. Quantitative 5'-RACE with molecular barcodes generated TCR beta libraries. TCRdb used MiXCR to reprocess the 5' RACE reads, holding one entry per CDR3 protein. Of roughly 400,000 distinct CDR3 sequences listed, approximately 20% are singletons. The sequence derives from a male donor with ankylosing spondylitis. Sequencing used blood, either unsorted or a sorted T cell fraction (not recorded which). This rearrangement joins TRBV9 to TRBJ1-4; unclear D gene. The chain's CDR3 is CASSAREGTNEKLFF. Written as DNA, the CDR3 is TGTGCCAGCAGCGCCCGTGAAGGTACTAATGAAAAACTGTTTTTT.